These 17 T cell receptor beta chains share one sample of origin, sequenced in a study of post-analysis software for immune sequencing data. Notes on the study in general: Five or six TRBV segments were more frequent in patients than controls; TRBV5-6, TRBV5-1 and TRBV20-1 belonged to this group.

Their antigens are not known. Each TCR beta cDNA library carried unique molecular identifiers. MiXCR, run by TCRdb on the PCR reads, gives a single entry per CDR3 protein. The table includes about 500,000 distinct CDR3 sequences, 40% to 55% detected once. Sequenced material: blood. Receptors originate from a girl aged 10 to 17 with multiple sclerosis.

The chain links TRBV20-1 to TRBJ2-1; 8 bases map to TRBD2. Trimming at V came to 8 bases and at J to 2 bases, leaving 5 bases not matched to a gene. CDR1 is DFQATT and CDR2 is SNEGSKA in the germline V gene (reference sequence). This CDR3 comprises 13 residues. CDR3 protein: CSPAGDTYNEQFF. The CDR3 coding sequence is TGCAGTCCAGCGGGAGATACCTACAATGAGCAGTTCTTC.

The J gene is TRBJ2-1, the V gene TRBV7-3; 13 bases agree with TRBD2. V was pared by 8 bases and J by 4 bases, with 2 bases of the junction left unmatched. Germline V gene sequence: CDR1 SGHTA, CDR2 FQGTGA. CDR3 length: 14 amino acids. For the CDR3, the DNA is TGTGCCAGCGCGACTAGCGGGAGGTACAATGAGCAGTTCTTC. This sequence encodes CASATSGRYNEQFF.

This clonotype occurred a few times. The V call is TRBV6-4, the J call TRBJ2-1; no clear D. Trimming took 0 bases from V and 5 from J, leaving 5 bases between them. The CDR3 is 13 amino acids. CDR1 MRHNA and CDR2 SNTAGT come from the germline V gene. The CDR3 nucleotides are TGTGCCAGCAGTGACTCATCTAACAATGAGCAGTTCTTC. Translating it yields CASSDSSNNEQFF.

The chain has TRBV9 and TRBJ2-7, with 11 bases identical to TRBD1. V was pared by 2 bases and J by 7 bases, with 8 bases of the junction left unmatched. The CDR3 length is 15 residues. The germline gives CDR1 SGDLS, CDR2 YYNGEE. The CDR3 DNA is TGTGCCAGCAGCGTCGGGGGACAGGGGGATCGGGAGCAGTACTTC. It encodes CASSVGGQGDREQYF.

The chain couples TRBV12-3 or TRBV12-4 to TRBJ1-2, with 8 bases fitting TRBD1. V was pared by 5 bases and J by 0 bases, with 5 bases of the junction left unmatched. There are 15 residues in the CDR3. DNA of the CDR3: TGTGCCAGCAGTGTCCTGACAGGGGCTAACTATGGCTACACCTTC. Its translation: CASSVLTGANYGYTF.

This chain joins TRBV20-1 and TRBJ2-1; TRBD2 agrees at 7 bases. The germline V gene has CDR1 DFQATT and CDR2 SNEGSKA (reference sequence). This CDR3 region has 12 residues. The V segment lost 7 bases and the J segment 5 bases; nucleotides outside the gene matches: 5. CDR3 nucleotide sequence: TGCAGTGTTGGCGGGAGAAACAATGAGCAGTTCTTC. It translates to CSVGGRNNEQFF.

V gene TRBV6-4 combines with J gene TRBJ2-1; D is uncertain. The germline CDR1 and CDR2 sequences are MRHNA and SNTAGT. The CDR3 loop spans 15 amino acids. The ends were cut back, 4 bases at V and 5 bases at J, with 15 bases in the middle. Here the CDR3 DNA reads TGTGCCAGCAGTGCATTGGCAGGACCAAACAATGAGCAGTTCTTC. This encodes CASSALAGPNNEQFF.

The sample holds a few counts of this clonotype. The chain uses TRBV7-6 and TRBJ2-3; D unresolved. The V gene's germline CDR1 is SGHVS and CDR2 FNYEAQ. The CDR3 is 15 residues long. V was pared by 2 bases and J by 3 bases, with 12 bases between. The CDR3, as DNA: TGTGCCAGCAGCTTAAGCGTACTAACTACAGATACGCAGTATTTT. Translating it yields CASSLSVLTTDTQYF.

The chain carries TRBV29-1 and TRBJ2-1; D might be TRBD1 or TRBD2, each matching 5 bases. The CDR3 has 13 residues. CDR1 SQVTM and CDR2 ANQGSEA come from the germline V gene. The CDR3 region is CIVGTTLTNEQFF. The CDR3 region has the DNA TGCATCGTAGGGACCACATTGACTAATGAGCAGTTCTTC.

This clonotype has ten or more counts. The CDR3 loop reads CASSVTGTGRNEQFF. In nucleotides, the CDR3 is TGTGCCAGCAGCGTAACCGGGACAGGGAGGAATGAGCAGTTCTTC. This chain joins TRBV7-9 and TRBJ2-1; 9 bases align to TRBD1. V lost 5 bases to trimming and J lost 7 bases; unmatched junction nucleotides: 9. Germline V gene data show CDR1 as SEHNR and CDR2 as FQNEAQ (reference sequence). This CDR3 region has 15 residues.

Worth noting for this clonotype: A read error may produce the germline difference seen at one junction end. The chain combines TRBV7-9 with TRBJ1-2; no firm D call. Per germline, CDR1 SEHNR and CDR2 FQNEAQ (reference sequence). This CDR3 is built from 12 residues. The CDR3 DNA reads TGTGCCACCAGCTTTGGGAACTATGGCTACACCTTC. Translated: CATSFGNYGYTF.

The chain has TRBV5-1 and TRBJ1-4; 8 bases agree with TRBD1. V gave up 0 bases and J gave up 7 bases; unmatched junction bases: 5. From germline, CDR1 is SGHRS and CDR2 YFSETQ. This CDR3 comprises 15 residues. The CDR3 region is CASSLVGQGSEKLFF. In DNA form, the CDR3 reads TGCGCCAGCAGCTTGGTAGGACAGGGCTCTGAAAAACTGTTTTTT. The variable domain in full, completed from reference TRBV5-1 and TRBJ1-4, reads KAGVTQTPRYLIKTRGQQVTLSCSPISGHRSVSWYQQTPGQGLQFLFEYFSETQRNKGNFPGRFSGRQFSNSRSEMNVSTLELGDSALYLCASSLVGQGSEKLFFGSGTQLSVL.

This rearrangement joins TRBV6-6 to TRBJ2-7, with 8 nucleotides matching TRBD2. This CDR3 is 13 amino acids long. From germline, CDR1 is MNHNY and CDR2 SVGAGI (reference sequence). J gave up 3 bases and V 2 bases, and 0 bases lay outside the gene matches. CDR3 in DNA: TGTGCCAGCAGTTACCGGGGGGGCTACGAGCAGTACTTC. Translation: CASSYRGGYEQYF.

This clonotype was observed a few times. V is TRBV24-1 and J is TRBJ2-7, with D possibly TRBD2 on 5 matching bases. The germline CDR1 and CDR2 sequences are KGHDR and SFDVKD. This CDR3 is built from 13 residues. The ends were cut back, 3 bases at V and 3 bases at J, with 8 bases in the middle. In DNA, the CDR3 is TGTGCCACCAGTGATGGTGCGGGCTACGAGCAGTACTTC. It specifies CATSDGAGYEQYF.

V gene TRBV4-2 combines with J gene TRBJ2-3, with 7 bases fitting TRBD2. CDR3 length: 17 amino acids. Trimming at V came to 0 bases and at J to 2 bases, leaving 8 bases not matched to a gene. Germline V gene sequence: CDR1 LGHNA, CDR2 YNFKEQ. The CDR3 reads CASSQDRSSGNTDTQYF. As DNA, the CDR3 is TGTGCCAGCAGCCAAGATCGGTCTAGCGGAAACACAGATACGCAGTATTTT.

The V and J genes are TRBV7-9 and TRBJ1-2; D gene unclear. Deletions cut 2 bases from V and 2 bases from J, with 9 bases between. The CDR3 covers 14 residues. Germline CDR1 SEHNR, CDR2 FQNEAQ (reference sequence). The CDR3 DNA is TGTGCCAGCAGCTTAAGTTCAATCAACTATGGCTACACCTTC. Its translation: CASSLSSINYGYTF.

CDR3 DNA sequence: TGTGCCAGCAGATTGACAGAATTCTATGGCTACACCTTC. Protein sequence: CASRLTEFYGYTF. The V and J genes are TRBV6-5 and TRBJ1-2; a possible D gene is TRBD1 (5 bases). The CDR3 is 13 amino acids. Germline loops: CDR1 MNHEY, CDR2 SVGAGI. The V gene lost 6 bases and the J gene lost 4 bases, with 12 bases spanning the gap.